This note documents a single TCR beta chain sequence. Antigen unknown. CDR1 is GTSNPN and CDR2 is SVGIG in the germline V gene (reference sequence). Germline trimming cut 5 bases from V and 15 bases from J; bases unmatched to any gene: 19. The CDR3 consists of 14 residues. This sample is part of a study of cytomegalovirus exposure and HLA in healthy donors. Study-wide results and limits: Roughly uniform sequencing depth across donors was assumed, possibly incorrectly.

The PCR contained 60 Vbeta and 13 Jbeta primers. Data came from immunoSEQ multiplex PCR; TCRdb stores just in-frame clones and leaves some out. The sample yields 55,000 to 65,000 clones, around four fifths seen once. This chain joins TRBV30 and TRBJ2-1; 7 bases line up with TRBD2. Sequencing was carried out using PBMCs. The source of this sequence is a woman between 25 and 40 years old in good health and CMV-seronegative. The CDR3 nucleotides are TGTGCCTGGGACCCGGGTGAAGTGCGGGAGCCCCGGTTCTTC. It codes for CAWDPGEVREPRFF.